Included here is one T cell receptor (beta chain) sequence, with context. Its antigen is undetermined. This specimen comes from a study of T cell responses to AZD1222 COVID-19 vaccine. Study results and limitations: Close to half of spike-specific TCRs reportedly recognize unmutated variant regions.

Repertoires were generated with immunoSEQ multiplex PCR, while TCRdb's copy carries only in-frame clones and drops some. The table includes 170,000 or so clones, about nine tenths detected once. From germline, CDR1 is MNHEY and CDR2 SVGAGI. CDR3 length: 12 amino acids. Trimming stripped 9 bases from V and 8 bases from J, with 16 bases between. The rearrangement links TRBV6-5 to TRBJ1-2, with a possible D match to TRBD1 (6 bases). The sequenced sample was peripheral blood, obtained on day 0 of AZD1222 vaccination. The receptor was isolated from an adult in good health. The CDR3 nucleotides are TGTGCCAGTGCCGGACAGTTCCAAGGCTACACCTTC. Residues: CASAGQFQGYTF.